Below are 30 T cell receptor beta chains sequenced from a single sample in a study of T-cell reconstitution after alpha-beta-depleted transplantation in children. The library targeted TCRbeta and was prepared with unique molecular identifiers. MiXCR was run by TCRdb on the PCR reads, yielding one entry per CDR3 protein. Of around 400,000 distinct CDR3 sequences detected, 20% appear once; the ten largest clones hold 3.8%. This material consisted of PBMCs from the stem cell graft donor, taken from the stem cell graft. These receptors came from a human donor who donated a stem cell graft to a child with acute myeloid leukemia.

This clonotype was counted ten times or more. V and J are TRBV20-1 and TRBJ2-7, with 7 bases matching TRBD1. This CDR3 is 16 amino acids long. After removal of 5 bases from V and 0 bases from J, the junction contained 13 bases not matched to a gene. Germline CDR1 reads DFQATT; CDR2 reads SNEGSKA (reference sequence). DNA of the CDR3: TGCAGTGCTTATCGCTTTTGGACAGGTAGCTCCTACGAGCAGTACTTC. It yields the protein CSAYRFWTGSSYEQYF.

This clonotype turned up a few times. The chain joins TRBV6-5 to TRBJ2-5; weak D call: TRBD2 (5 bases). This CDR3 is built from 14 residues. V was cut by 2 bases and J by 5 bases, with 12 bases left in between. Germline V lookup: CDR1 MNHEY, CDR2 SVGAGI. In nucleotides, the CDR3 is TGTGCCAGCAGTTACGGGCGCGGGCCGGAGACCCAGTACTTC. Translated, it gives CASSYGRGPETQYF.

In this sample, this clonotype turned up a few times. The genes are TRBV5-1 and TRBJ2-5, with TRBD1 matching 7 bases. Germline trimming cut 0 bases from V and 5 bases from J; bases unmatched to any gene: 4. Germline CDR1 is SGHRS and CDR2 is YFSETQ. The CDR3 has 14 residues. The CDR3 spells CASSLEGRGETQYF. The CDR3 DNA is TGCGCCAGCAGCTTGGAGGGCAGGGGGGAGACCCAGTACTTC. Using reference TRBV5-1 and TRBJ2-5 for the parts outside the CDR3, the full variable domain is KAGVTQTPRYLIKTRGQQVTLSCSPISGHRSVSWYQQTPGQGLQFLFEYFSETQRNKGNFPGRFSGRQFSNSRSEMNVSTLELGDSALYLCASSLEGRGETQYFGPGTRLLVL.

This clonotype turned up a few times. V gene TRBV20-1 combines with J gene TRBJ1-1; D not resolved. CDR1 is DFQATT and CDR2 is SNEGSKA in the germline V gene (reference sequence). This CDR3 region has 12 residues. V dropped 6 bases and J dropped 5 bases, with 13 bases sitting between them. CDR3 in amino acids: CSARTLTTEAFF. CDR3 coding DNA: TGCAGTGCCCGGACCCTGACTACTGAAGCTTTCTTT.

The table lists this clonotype with a few counts. The chain combines TRBV7-2 with TRBJ2-7; TRBD1 might be the D (6 bases). Looked up from germline, CDR1 is SGHTA and CDR2 is FQGNSA. The CDR3 has 14 amino acids. V lost 3 bases, J lost 2 bases, and 11 bases lay in between. CDR3 DNA: TGTGCCAGCAGCTTTGACAGGTTCGCCTACGAGCAGTACTTC. Translating gives CASSFDRFAYEQYF.

This clonotype occurred a few times. The rearrangement links TRBV7-2 to TRBJ2-1, with D unclear. The CDR3 contains 12 residues. Germline V gene lookup returns CDR1 SGHTA and CDR2 FQGNSA. Trimming shortened V by 3 bases and J by 5 bases, and 5 bases separated the two germline ends. The CDR3 loop reads CASSFHNNEQFF. The DNA for the CDR3 is TGTGCCAGCAGCTTTCACAACAATGAGCAGTTCTTC.

A few counts support this clonotype. The chain is built from TRBV5-1 and TRBJ2-1, with TRBD2 identical over 9 bases. This CDR3 has 17 amino acids. CDR1 and CDR2 from the germline V gene are SGHRS and YFSETQ. V dropped 0 bases and J dropped 9; count of bases not matched to a gene: 13. Here the CDR3 DNA reads TGCGCCAGCAGCTTGGAGGTATTAGGGCGGGAGGGCCGTGAGCAGTTCTTC. Protein product: CASSLEVLGREGREQFF.

This chain links TRBV18 with TRBJ2-7, with D unclear. Trimming shortened V by 0 bases and J by 2 bases, and 8 bases separated the two germline ends. CDR1 and CDR2 (germline): KGHSH, LQKENI. This CDR3 comprises 14 residues. As DNA, the CDR3 is TGTGCCAGCTCACCACCGCCGAACCCCTACGAGCAGTACTTC. This codes for CASSPPPNPYEQYF. The complete variable domain, with remaining parts taken from reference TRBV18 and TRBJ2-7, reads NAGVMQNPRHLVRRRGQEARLRCSPMKGHSHVYWYRQLPEEGLKFMVYLQKENIIDESGMPKERFSAEFPKEGPSILRIQQVVRGDSAAYFCASSPPPNPYEQYFGPGTRLTVT.

The chain couples TRBV20-1 to TRBJ2-5; 15 nucleotides agree with TRBD2. This CDR3 has 16 amino acids. V gave up 1 base and J gave up 5 bases; unmatched junction bases: 5. Germline V gives CDR1 DFQATT, CDR2 SNEGSKA (reference sequence). The CDR3 here is CSARGTSGRAGETQYF. CDR3 nucleotides: TGCAGTGCTAGAGGGACTAGCGGGAGGGCCGGTGAGACCCAGTACTTC.

This clonotype was found a few times. The rearrangement joins TRBV24-1 to TRBJ2-1; TRBD1 aligns across 7 bases. This CDR3 region has 14 residues. The V and J ends lost 5 bases and 2 bases, in that order; junction bases with no gene match: 2. In germline, CDR1 is KGHDR, CDR2 SFDVKD. The CDR3 loop reads CATSVQGAYNEQFF. The CDR3 DNA reads as TGTGCCACCAGTGTGCAGGGGGCCTACAATGAGCAGTTCTTC.

This rearrangement joins TRBV30 to TRBJ1-4; 10 bases line up with TRBD1. J gave up 3 bases and V 5 bases, and 12 bases lay outside the gene matches. The CDR3 runs to 17 residues. Germline V gives CDR1 GTSNPN, CDR2 SVGIG (reference sequence). The CDR3 DNA reads TGTGCCTGGGTCGACAGGGGGCTTCGGATCTCTAATGAAAAACTGTTTTTT. As protein: CAWVDRGLRISNEKLFF.

A few counts support this clonotype. This rearrangement joins TRBV7-9 to TRBJ1-2; 7 bases are a match to TRBD1. The CDR3 extends over 12 amino acids. Germline V gene sequence: CDR1 SEHNR, CDR2 FQNEAQ (reference sequence). With V trimmed by 2 bases and J by 8 bases, 2 bases remained unmatched. CDR3 amino acids: CASSLNRGGYTF. The CDR3 DNA reads TGTGCCAGCAGCTTAAACAGGGGAGGCTACACCTTC.

CDR3 protein: CASSLDGSTEAFF. The CDR3 region has the DNA TGCGCCAGCAGCTTGGACGGGAGCACTGAAGCTTTCTTT. The chain has TRBV5-1 and TRBJ1-1, with D unresolved. Trimming took 0 bases from V and 4 from J, leaving 7 bases between them. The CDR3 is made up of 13 amino acids. Germline CDR1 and CDR2: SGHRS and YFSETQ.

This chain connects TRBV12-3 or TRBV12-4 to TRBJ2-3, with D possibly matching TRBD2 (6 bases). This CDR3 region has 16 residues. V was pared by 6 bases and J by 1 base, with 17 bases between. The CDR3 is CASSPPKKRGTDTQYF. CDR3 DNA: TGTGCCAGCAGCCCCCCCAAGAAGCGGGGCACAGATACGCAGTATTTT.

The genes are TRBV28 and TRBJ2-3; D is unresolved. CDR3 length: 13 amino acids. The germline V gene has CDR1 MDHEN and CDR2 SYDVKM. The V end lost 10 bases, the J end lost 1 base, and 12 bases lay between the germline ends. The CDR3 sequence is CAIQTDGTDTQYF. In DNA, the CDR3 is TGTGCCATCCAAACGGACGGCACAGATACGCAGTATTTT.

The rearrangement uses TRBV20-1 and TRBJ2-3, with 10 bases identical to TRBD2. J gave up 1 base and V 3 bases, and 1 base lay outside the gene matches. Germline values: CDR1 DFQATT, CDR2 SNEGSKA (reference sequence). The CDR3 is made up of 14 amino acids. DNA for the CDR3: TGCAGTGCTAGTGGACTAGCGGGCACAGATACGCAGTATTTT. The encoded protein is CSASGLAGTDTQYF.

The table lists this clonotype with many counts. V and J are TRBV20-1 and TRBJ1-2; D gene uncertain. Germline assignment: CDR1 DFQATT and CDR2 SNEGSKA (reference sequence). The CDR3 loop spans 11 amino acids. V was trimmed by 1 base and J by 4 bases, leaving 4 bases between them. The CDR3 spells CSARGPYGYTF. The CDR3 DNA is TGCAGTGCTAGAGGTCCCTATGGCTACACCTTC.

This clonotype was observed many times. The chain recombines TRBV29-1 with TRBJ2-3, with 10 bases that match TRBD2. The CDR3 covers 13 residues. The germline CDR1 and CDR2 sequences are SQVTM and ANQGSEA. The trim removed 4 bases at V and 7 bases at J, leaving 5 bases unmatched. CDR3 in DNA: TGCAGCGTTGGAGCGGGAGGGCCCTATACGCAGTATTTT. Encoded protein: CSVGAGGPYTQYF.

This clonotype was seen a few times. The V gene is TRBV12-3 or TRBV12-4, the J gene TRBJ2-5; the D is unclear. The CDR3 length is 14 residues. V was clipped by 0 bases and J by 9 bases, with 14 bases between them. CDR3 DNA sequence: TGTGCCAGCAGTTTAGCGGAGCAGTTCGTGGCCCAGTACTTC. This sequence encodes CASSLAEQFVAQYF.

This clonotype has just one count. This sequence joins TRBV7-2 and TRBJ2-2, with TRBD1 identical over 7 bases. The length of the CDR3 is 15 residues. Germline CDR1 reads SGHTA; CDR2 reads FQGNSA. Trimming at V came to 5 bases and at J to 2 bases, leaving 5 bases not matched to a gene. The CDR3 nucleotides read TGTGCCAGCAGCCCGGACAGGAGCAACACCGGGGAGCTGTTTTTT. This codes for CASSPDRSNTGELFF. Combining the CDR3 with reference TRBV7-2 and TRBJ2-2 gives the whole variable domain GAGVSQSPSNKVTEKGKDVELRCDPISGHTALYWYRQSLGQGLEFLIYFQGNSAPDKSGLPSDRFSAERTGGSVSTLTIQRTQQEDSAVYLCASSPDRSNTGELFFGEGSRLTVL.

The rearrangement links TRBV25-1 to TRBJ2-7; D may be TRBD2 (5 bases). The V gene's germline CDR1 is MGHDK and CDR2 SYGVNS. The CDR3 is made up of 15 amino acids. The V gene lost 5 bases and the J gene lost 3 bases, with 17 bases spanning the gap. CDR3 in amino acids: CASSIRSGKNYEQYF. The CDR3 nucleotides read TGTGCCAGCAGTATCCGATCGGGGAAGAACTACGAGCAGTACTTC.

This clonotype was seen only a few times. The J gene is TRBJ2-7, the V gene TRBV5-1; D gene ambiguous. V gave up 7 bases and J gave up 1 base, with 18 bases separating them. The CDR3 is 15 residues long. The germline V gene encodes CDR1 SGHRS and CDR2 YFSETQ. The CDR3 coding sequence is TGCGCCAGCCGTCCCGATCCCCAGATTTCCTACGAGCAGTACTTC. Translating it yields CASRPDPQISYEQYF.

There are a few counts of this clonotype. The chain is built from TRBV29-1 and TRBJ2-7; D not resolved. The CDR3 runs to 13 residues. Trimming shortened V by 0 bases and J by 1 base, and 7 bases separated the two germline ends. CDR1 is SQVTM and CDR2 is ANQGSEA in the germline V gene. CDR3 DNA sequence: TGCAGCGTTGAAGACACGGGTTCCTACGAGCAGTACTTC. It codes for CSVEDTGSYEQYF.

In this sample, this clonotype turned up a few times. This sequence joins TRBV10-1 and TRBJ2-1, with D possibly being TRBD2 (6 bases). The CDR3 runs 12 residues. Trimming shortened V by 5 bases and J by 12 bases, and 14 bases separated the two germline ends. Per germline, CDR1 WNHNN and CDR2 SYGVQD (reference sequence). The CDR3 region has the DNA TGCGCCAGCAGTCCGGGGGAGGTGGGGCAGTTCTTC. Translating gives CASSPGEVGQFF.

This clonotype has only a few counts. The CDR3: CASSLDGDRSPLHF. The CDR3 nucleotides read TGCGCCAGCAGCTTGGACGGAGACCGGTCACCCCTCCACTTT. The rearrangement uses TRBV5-1 and TRBJ1-6; unclear D gene. CDR1 is SGHRS, CDR2 YFSETQ, per germline. Trimming pared 0 bases from V and 10 bases from J, leaving 11 bases between. The CDR3 has 14 residues.

The table lists this clonotype with many counts. The rearrangement joins TRBV12-3 or TRBV12-4 to TRBJ2-2; TRBD1 might be the D (6 bases). The CDR3 extends over 14 amino acids. V lost 5 bases, J lost 4 bases, and 11 bases lay in between. CDR3 region: CASSTGTITGELFF. For the CDR3, the DNA is TGTGCCAGCAGTACCGGGACAATCACCGGGGAGCTGTTTTTT.

The rearrangement uses TRBV5-1 and TRBJ2-7; the match to TRBD1 covers 12 bases. Germline V gives CDR1 SGHRS, CDR2 YFSETQ. CDR3 length: 14 amino acids. V lost 3 bases and J lost 5; bases outside the gene matches: 3. The CDR3 loop is CASSSGQGADEQYF. CDR3 sequence (DNA): TGCGCCAGCAGCTCGGGACAGGGGGCGGACGAGCAGTACTTC.

This clonotype was counted only a few times. This chain connects TRBV20-1 to TRBJ2-5; D is ambiguous. This CDR3 contains 14 residues. CDR1 and CDR2 from the germline V gene are DFQATT and SNEGSKA (reference sequence). The V and J ends lost 0 bases and 5 bases respectively, with 13 bases between them. For the CDR3, the DNA is TGCAGTGCTAGAGATCGTCGTAGGATCGAGACCCAGTACTTC. Amino acids: CSARDRRRIETQYF.

CDR3 protein: CASSPDPRAEQYF. Written as DNA, the CDR3 is TGTGCCAGCTCACCCGACCCTCGGGCCGAGCAGTACTTC. This chain uses TRBV18 with TRBJ2-7; D is unresolved. V dropped 3 bases and J dropped 6 bases, with 12 bases sitting between them. The CDR3 extends over 13 amino acids. Germline V CDR1 and CDR2: KGHSH, LQKENI.

The V gene is TRBV28, the J gene TRBJ1-5, with D possibly being TRBD1 (5 bases). The CDR3 loop spans 14 amino acids. The V end was cut by 5 bases, the J end by 7 bases, with 15 bases between. Looked up from germline, CDR1 is MDHEN and CDR2 is SYDVKM. The chain's CDR3 is CASSPSGSRQPQHF. DNA of the CDR3: TGTGCCAGCAGTCCGTCAGGGTCGAGGCAGCCCCAGCATTTT. The variable domain in full, with the rest retrieved from reference TRBV28 and TRBJ1-5, is DVKVTQSSRYLVKRTGEKVFLECVQDMDHENMFWYRQDPGLGLRLIYFSYDVKMKEKGDIPEGYSVSREKKERFSLILESASTNQTSMYLCASSPSGSRQPQHFGDGTRLSIL.